A single T cell receptor beta chain is shown here with its context. Its antigen is unidentified. The record originates from a study of T cell responses to AZD1222 COVID-19 vaccine. Study-wide results and limits: The sample set comprised mostly white British donors with more females, and clonal diversity was possibly underestimated. Reportedly, nearly half the spike-specific TCRs target unmutated variant regions. Compared with day 0, the breadth and depth of the Spike-specific TCR repertoire rose significantly after two doses of AZD1222.

Generated by immunoSEQ multiplex PCR, the TCRdb table keeps only in-frame clones and is missing some. This table holds approximately 190,000 clones, approximately 94% found once. This sequence originates from an adult in good health. The sequencing used peripheral blood, collected on day 0 of AZD1222 vaccination.

CDR3 nucleotides: TGCGCCAGCAGCTACGGGACCGCCCTCTCCTACGAGCAGTACTTC. This sequence encodes CASSYGTALSYEQYF. The V call is TRBV4-1, the J call TRBJ2-7; perhaps D is TRBD1 or TRBD2 (5 bases each). Per the germline V gene, CDR1 is MGHRA and CDR2 is YSYEKL. The CDR3 sequence is 15 residues long. V lost 5 bases and J lost 0, with 14 bases in between.